This T cell receptor beta chain derives from a study of T cells in Graves' hyperthyroidism and ophthalmopathy. Study details: Peripheral blood sampling occurred at initial diagnosis, before any treatment. Study-level points and caveats: Blood also carried most thyroid clonotypes expanded above 0.001.

Fresh peripheral blood, 9.5 to 10 ml of it, supplied the PBMCs. V was pared by 3 bases and J by 10 bases, with 13 bases between. The CDR3 extends over 13 amino acids. Germline assignment: CDR1 MDHEN and CDR2 SYDVKM. This clonotype was counted at least ten times. Its cognate antigen is unknown. Amplification of TCR beta CDR3 regions used RNA as the template. A set of HTBI primers served as the primers for a first-round RT-PCR of the TCR CDR3. TCRdb reprocessed the multiplex PCR reads with MiXCR, giving one entry per CDR3 protein. Of 500,000 to 550,000 distinct CDR3 sequences listed, around 20% are singletons.

The source is a man aged 35-49 years with Graves' ophthalmopathy. This rearrangement joins TRBV28 to TRBJ2-1; the D gene is possibly TRBD2 (5 bases). The sample taken for sequencing was blood. DNA for the CDR3: TGTGCCAGCAGTTTGGGGAGCAAAGGCGAGCAGTTCTTC. Amino acids: CASSLGSKGEQFF. Full variable domain (rest looked up from reference TRBV28 and TRBJ2-1): DVKVTQSSRYLVKRTGEKVFLECVQDMDHENMFWYRQDPGLGLRLIYFSYDVKMKEKGDIPEGYSVSREKKERFSLILESASTNQTSMYLCASSLGSKGEQFFGPGTRLTVL.